Listed below are T cell receptor beta chains from one sample, sequenced in a study of T cells in Graves' hyperthyroidism and ophthalmopathy. TCRdb fed the multiplex PCR reads into MiXCR, producing one record per CDR3 protein. The table records about 380,000 distinct CDR3 sequences, 15% to 20% of them present only once. The source material was blood. The origin of the receptors is a man younger than 35 with Graves' ophthalmopathy. Each CDR3 is given with its conserved first and last residue. Each record gives: V gene, CDR3 length, J gene, CDR3 protein.

TRBV20-1,14,TRBJ1-5,CSAQRDSPNQPQHF
TRBV28,14,TRBJ2-2,CASLAGARTGELFF
TRBV5-1,16,TRBJ1-1,CASSPLGGKMNTEAFF
TRBV20-1,15,TRBJ2-1,CSAPSSGGAVNEQFF
TRBV18,15,TRBJ1-6,CASPLGQGIGSPLHF
TRBV20-1,14,TRBJ2-3,CSAPQGGGTDTQYF
TRBV28,16,TRBJ2-7,CASSLPGLAGGREQYF
TRBV5-1,10,TRBJ2-5,CASLPETQYF
TRBV11-2,16,TRBJ1-4,CASSLDMRQGSEKLFF
TRBV2,17,TRBJ2-1,CASGGPLSGGTRDEQFF
TRBV10-2,16,TRBJ1-4,CAASEGQGAIGEKLFF
TRBV27,15,TRBJ2-1,CASSLSSGGANEQFF
TRBV2,16,TRBJ1-3,CASRMGTPGSGNTIYF
TRBV6-1,15,TRBJ2-6,CASSEAGSGANVLTF
TRBV6-1,15,TRBJ2-4,CASRPAWDRQNIQYF
TRBV5-5,12,TRBJ1-6,CASSFGGTPLHF
TRBV6-1,11,TRBJ1-2,CATSRGPDYTF
TRBV3-1,14,TRBJ2-2,CASSLDSNTGELFF
TRBV7-2,12,TRBJ2-1,CASSLSRNEQFF
TRBV7-9,17,TRBJ2-3,CASSLNGLAGEGYTQYF
TRBV20-1,15,TRBJ2-3,CSAPQGTSATDTQYF
TRBV5-6,14,TRBJ2-5,CASSLAAGTSAQYF
TRBV6-1,14,TRBJ2-7,CASSRGQGAWEQYF
TRBV6-1,15,TRBJ2-7,CASSSRTGIRNEQYF
TRBV5-6,16,TRBJ2-1,CASSLPGLAGVNEQFF
TRBV2,12,TRBJ1-1,CARDPGDTEAFF
TRBV28,14,TRBJ1-4,CASSSGTGSEKLFF
TRBV2,13,TRBJ1-2,CASSLASDYGYTF
TRBV27,19,TRBJ2-3,CASSLRAAGLAFSTDTQYF
TRBV5-1,16,TRBJ2-5,CASSIMAGGNGETQYF
TRBV6-6,14,TRBJ2-7,CASSYRDNSYEQYF
TRBV5-1,17,TRBJ2-6,CASSFWTGGAGANVLTF
TRBV20-1,13,TRBJ2-7,CSARETLIYEQYF
TRBV4-1,14,TRBJ1-1,CASSHTHKGTEAFF
TRBV28,16,TRBJ2-2,CASSFKGTGSAGELFF
TRBV20-1,14,TRBJ2-5,CSARGAGLGETQYF
TRBV5-4,15,TRBJ2-5,CASSAGTTSGVTQYF
TRBV20-1,16,TRBJ2-3,CSAHALGEPSTDTQYF
TRBV2,14,TRBJ2-7,CASSLGWSGYEQYF
TRBV12-3/TRBV12-4,13,TRBJ1-3,CASGGSSGNTIYF
TRBV5-1,16,TRBJ1-6,CASSLPSGTANSPLHF
TRBV20-1,16,TRBJ1-5,CSASKAAGTGGQPQHF